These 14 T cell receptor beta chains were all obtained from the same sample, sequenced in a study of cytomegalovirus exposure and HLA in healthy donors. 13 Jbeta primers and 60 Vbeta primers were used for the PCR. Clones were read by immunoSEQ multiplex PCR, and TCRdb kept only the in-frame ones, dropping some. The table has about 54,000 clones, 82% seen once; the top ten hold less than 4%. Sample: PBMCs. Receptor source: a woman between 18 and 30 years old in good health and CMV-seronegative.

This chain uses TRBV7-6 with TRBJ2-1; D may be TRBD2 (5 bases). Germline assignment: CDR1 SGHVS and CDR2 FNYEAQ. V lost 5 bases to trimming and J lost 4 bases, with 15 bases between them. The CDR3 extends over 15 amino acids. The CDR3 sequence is CASSPGGGAYNEQFF. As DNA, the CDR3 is TGTGCCAGCAGCCCTGGAGGAGGAGCGTACAATGAGCAGTTCTTC.

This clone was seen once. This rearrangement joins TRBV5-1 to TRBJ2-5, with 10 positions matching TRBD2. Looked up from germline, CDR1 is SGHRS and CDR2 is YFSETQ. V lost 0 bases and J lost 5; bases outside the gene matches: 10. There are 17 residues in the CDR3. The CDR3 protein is CASSLALAGSRGETQYF. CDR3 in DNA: TGCGCCAGCAGCTTGGCACTAGCGGGGTCGAGAGGGGAGACCCAGTACTTC.

CDR3 in amino acids: CASSDGDRAEQFF. CDR3 bases: TGTGCCAGCAGTGACGGGGACAGGGCGGAGCAGTTCTTC. The chain recombines TRBV6-4 with TRBJ2-1, with 9 bases lining up with TRBD1. Germline V gene data show CDR1 as MRHNA and CDR2 as SNTAGT. The V gene end was trimmed by 2 bases and the J gene end by 10 bases; junction bases not matched to a gene: 3. This CDR3 is 13 amino acids long.

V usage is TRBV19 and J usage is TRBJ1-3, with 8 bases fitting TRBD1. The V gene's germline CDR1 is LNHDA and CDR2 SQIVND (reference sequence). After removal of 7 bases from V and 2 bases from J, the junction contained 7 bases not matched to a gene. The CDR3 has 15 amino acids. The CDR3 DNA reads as TGTGCCAGTACCAAGGACAGGGCAACTGGAAACACCATATATTTT. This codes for CASTKDRATGNTIYF.

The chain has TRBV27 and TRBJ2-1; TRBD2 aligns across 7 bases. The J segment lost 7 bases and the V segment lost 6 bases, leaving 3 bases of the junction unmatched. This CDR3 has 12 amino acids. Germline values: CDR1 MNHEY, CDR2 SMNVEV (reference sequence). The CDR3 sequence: CASSPSGNEQFF. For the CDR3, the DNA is TGTGCCAGCAGCCCTAGCGGAAATGAGCAGTTCTTC.

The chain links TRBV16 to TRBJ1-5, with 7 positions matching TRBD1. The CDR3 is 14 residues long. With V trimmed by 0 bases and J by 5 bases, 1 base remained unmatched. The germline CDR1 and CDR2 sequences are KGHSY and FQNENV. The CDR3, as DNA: TGTGCCAGCAGCCAATCGCAGGGGGATCAGCCCCAGCATTTT. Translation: CASSQSQGDQPQHF. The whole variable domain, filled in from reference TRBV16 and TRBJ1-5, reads GEEVAQTPKHLVRGEGQKAKLYCAPIKGHSYVFWYQQVLKNEFKFLISFQNENVFDETGMPKERFSAKCLPNSPCSLEIQATKLEDSAVYFCASSQSQGDQPQHFGDGTRLSIL.

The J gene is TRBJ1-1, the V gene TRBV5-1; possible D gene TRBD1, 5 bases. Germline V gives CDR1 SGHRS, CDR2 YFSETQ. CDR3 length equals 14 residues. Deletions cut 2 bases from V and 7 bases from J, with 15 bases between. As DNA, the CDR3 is TGCGCCAGCAGCTTTCAGCAGGGAAGTGGTGAAGCTTTCTTT. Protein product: CASSFQQGSGEAFF.

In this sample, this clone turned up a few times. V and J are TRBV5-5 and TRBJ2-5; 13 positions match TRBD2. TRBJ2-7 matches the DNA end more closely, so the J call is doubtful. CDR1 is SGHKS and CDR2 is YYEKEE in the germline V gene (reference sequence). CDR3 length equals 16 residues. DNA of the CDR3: TGTGCCAGCAGCCCGGGACTAGCGGGATTTTTTTACGAGCAGTACTTC. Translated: CASSPGLAGFFYEQYF.

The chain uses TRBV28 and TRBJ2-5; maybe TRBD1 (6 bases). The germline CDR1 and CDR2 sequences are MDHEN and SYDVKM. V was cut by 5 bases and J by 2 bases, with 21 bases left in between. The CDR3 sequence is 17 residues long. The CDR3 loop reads CASSNQGMGTGQETQYF. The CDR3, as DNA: TGTGCCAGCAGTAATCAGGGGATGGGGACCGGACAAGAGACCCAGTACTTC.

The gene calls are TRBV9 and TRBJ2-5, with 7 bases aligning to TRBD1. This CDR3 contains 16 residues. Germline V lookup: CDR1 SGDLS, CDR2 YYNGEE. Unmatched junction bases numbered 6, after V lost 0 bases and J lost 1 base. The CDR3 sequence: CASSVGTGNFQETQYF. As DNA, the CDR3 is TGTGCCAGCAGCGTAGGGACAGGCAATTTCCAAGAGACCCAGTACTTC. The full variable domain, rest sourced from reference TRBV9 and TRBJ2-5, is DSGVTQTPKHLITATGQRVTLRCSPRSGDLSVYWYQQSLDQGLQFLIQYYNGEERAKGNILERFSAQQFPDLHSELNLSSLELGDSALYFCASSVGTGNFQETQYFGPGTRLLVL.

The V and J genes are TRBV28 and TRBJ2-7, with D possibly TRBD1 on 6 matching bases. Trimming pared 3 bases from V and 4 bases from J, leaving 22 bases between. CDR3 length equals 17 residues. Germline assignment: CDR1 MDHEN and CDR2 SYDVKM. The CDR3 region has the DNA TGTGCCAGCAGTTTGCCCCTAACCGCCGGGACACGGTACGAGCAGTACTTC. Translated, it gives CASSLPLTAGTRYEQYF.

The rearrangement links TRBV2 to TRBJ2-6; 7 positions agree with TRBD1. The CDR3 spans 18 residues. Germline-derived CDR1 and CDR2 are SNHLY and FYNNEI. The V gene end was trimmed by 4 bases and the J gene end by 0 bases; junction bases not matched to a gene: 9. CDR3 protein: CASSATGAIGSGANVLTF. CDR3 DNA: TGTGCCAGCAGTGCAACAGGGGCTATAGGCTCTGGGGCCAACGTCCTGACTTTC.

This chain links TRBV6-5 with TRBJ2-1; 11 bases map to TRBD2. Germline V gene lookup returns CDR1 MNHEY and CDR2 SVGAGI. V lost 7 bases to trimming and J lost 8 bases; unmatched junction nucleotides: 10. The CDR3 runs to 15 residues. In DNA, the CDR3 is TGTGCCAGCATACAGCGTACTAGCGGGAGCTATGAGCAGTTCTTC. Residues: CASIQRTSGSYEQFF.

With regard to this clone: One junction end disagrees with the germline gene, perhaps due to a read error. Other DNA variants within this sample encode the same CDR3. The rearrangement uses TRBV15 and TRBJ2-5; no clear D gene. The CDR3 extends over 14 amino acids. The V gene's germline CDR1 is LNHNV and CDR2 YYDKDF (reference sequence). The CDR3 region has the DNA TGCGCCACCAGCAGAGGTAGCACCGAAGAGACCCAGTACTTC. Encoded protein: CATSRGSTEETQYF.